This TCR beta chain is drawn from a study of CD8 T cells in ankylosing spondylitis. Study-wide results and limits: Disease-linked clones bore a CD8+ phenotype, appearing relatively rarely in peripheral blood.

Germline CDR1 reads SGHRS; CDR2 reads YFSETQ. Trimming left V 0 bases short and J 5 bases short, with 2 bases between. The CDR3 has 12 residues. The authors made TCR beta libraries by quantitative 5'-RACE with molecular barcodes. TCRdb called the 5' RACE reads again in MiXCR, with one record for every CDR3 protein. The sample shows 150,000 to 200,000 distinct CDR3 sequences, about an eighth of them seen only once. This clonotype occurred many times. Its antigen is as yet unknown. This rearrangement joins TRBV5-1 to TRBJ1-4; unclear D gene. This TCR was recovered from a female donor with ankylosing spondylitis or in good health (not recorded which). What was sequenced was blood, either unsorted or a sorted T cell fraction (not recorded which). The CDR3 spells CASSLGNEKLFF. In DNA form, the CDR3 reads TGCGCCAGCAGCTTGGGAAATGAAAAACTGTTTTTT.